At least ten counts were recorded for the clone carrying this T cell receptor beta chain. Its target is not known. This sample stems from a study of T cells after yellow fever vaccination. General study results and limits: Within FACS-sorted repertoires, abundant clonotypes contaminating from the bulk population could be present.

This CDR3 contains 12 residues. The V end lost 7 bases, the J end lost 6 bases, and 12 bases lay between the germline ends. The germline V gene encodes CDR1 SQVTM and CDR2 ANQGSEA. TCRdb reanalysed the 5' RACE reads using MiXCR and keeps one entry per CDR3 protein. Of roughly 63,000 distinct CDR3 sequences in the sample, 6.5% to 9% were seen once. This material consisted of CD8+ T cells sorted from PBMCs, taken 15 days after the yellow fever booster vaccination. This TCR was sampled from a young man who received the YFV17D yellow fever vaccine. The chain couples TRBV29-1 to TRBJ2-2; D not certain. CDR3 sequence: CSAVLVAGELFF. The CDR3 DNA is TGCAGCGCCGTCTTGGTTGCCGGGGAGCTGTTTTTT.